This T cell receptor beta chain was found in a study of neurological immune-mediated disorders. This clonotype is medium-sized within its sample. As for the cDNA, it was generated by 5'RACE with 10-nucleotide random UMIs. MiXCR, applied by TCRdb to the 5' RACE reads, yields one record per CDR3 protein. The data hold some 53,000 distinct CDR3 sequences, with roughly 15% observed a single time. Germline values: CDR1 LGHDT, CDR2 YNNKEL (reference sequence). The CDR3 extends over 16 amino acids. V lost 0 bases, J lost 2 bases, and 14 bases lay in between. The sample taken for sequencing was PBMCs. The rearrangement links TRBV3-1 to TRBJ2-7; weak D call: TRBD1 (5 bases). The origin of this receptor is a man aged 60 to 69 in good health. The CDR3 DNA reads as TGTGCCAGCAGCCAAGATGTCTGGGCAGGGCCCTACGAGCAGTACTTC. This translates into CASSQDVWAGPYEQYF.